This T cell receptor (beta chain) was sequenced in a study of blood T cell repertoires in COVID-19. Study-wide context: COVID-19 samples collected from the United States, Italy and Spain covered acute and convalescent phases. Sources were T cells, B-cell-depleted T cells, or PBMCs; the material itself was cDNA or gDNA.

Per the original data handling: Amplification of reference gene primers provided the estimated nucleated cell counts. The method was immunoSEQ multiplex PCR; TCRdb's version includes in-frame clones alone and lacks a portion of them. V, J and clone size were drawn from that table, and D and trimming were deduced from the DNA. The sample lists about 19,000 clones; approximately 90% were seen once. V lost 0 bases to trimming and J lost 7 bases; unmatched junction nucleotides: 8. Germline CDR1 GTSNPN, CDR2 SVGIG (reference sequence). This CDR3 spans 14 amino acids. The chain recombines TRBV30 with TRBJ1-2; 7 bases fit TRBD1. Specimen: peripheral blood. This TCR derives from a human donor in a cohort sampled during active COVID-19. The CDR3 sequence: CAWSVGGTDGGYTF. CDR3 coding DNA: TGTGCCTGGAGTGTAGGGGGGACAGATGGTGGCTACACCTTC. Full variable domain (remainder filled in from reference TRBV30 and TRBJ1-2): SQTIHQWPATLVQPVGSPLSLECTVEGTSNPNLYWYRQAAGRGLQLLFYSVGIGQISSEVPQNLSASRPQDRQFILSSKKLLLSDSGFYLCAWSVGGTDGGYTFGSGTRLTVV.